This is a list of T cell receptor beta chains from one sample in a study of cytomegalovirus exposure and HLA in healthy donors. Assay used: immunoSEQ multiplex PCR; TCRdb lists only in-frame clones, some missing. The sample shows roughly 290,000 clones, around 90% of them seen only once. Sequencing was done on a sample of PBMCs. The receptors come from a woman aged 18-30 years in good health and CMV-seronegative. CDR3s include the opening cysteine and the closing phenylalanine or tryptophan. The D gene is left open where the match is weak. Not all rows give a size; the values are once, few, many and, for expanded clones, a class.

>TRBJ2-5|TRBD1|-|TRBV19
CASRPGQKQETQYF
TGTGCCAGTAGGCCGGGACAGAAACAAGAGACCCAGTACTTC
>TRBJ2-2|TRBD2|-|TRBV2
CASSYPTRLAGEEVTNTGELFF
TGTGCCAGCAGCTACCCCACGCGACTAGCGGGGGAGGAAGTTACGAACACCGGGGAGCTGTTTTTT
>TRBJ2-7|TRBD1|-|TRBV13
CASSPPQGTGVHEQYF
TGTGCCAGCAGCCCCCCACAAGGAACAGGGGTCCACGAGCAGTACTTC
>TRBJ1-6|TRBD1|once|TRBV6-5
CASSSRDRANSPLHF
TGTGCCAGCAGTTCCCGGGACAGGGCAAATTCACCCCTCCACTTT
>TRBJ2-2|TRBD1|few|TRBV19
CASSSRGQGADGELFF
TGTGCCAGTAGTAGTAGGGGACAGGGGGCTGACGGGGAGCTGTTTTTT
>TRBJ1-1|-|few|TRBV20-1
CSADLNTEAFF
TGCAGTGCAGACTTGAACACTGAAGCTTTCTTT
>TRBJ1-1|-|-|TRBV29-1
CSVVKDMNTEAFF
TGCAGCGTTGTCAAAGACATGAACACTGAAGCTTTCTTT
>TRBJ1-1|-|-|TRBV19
CASSPTALMNTEAFF
TGTGCCAGTAGTCCGACAGCTCTAATGAACACTGAAGCTTTCTTT
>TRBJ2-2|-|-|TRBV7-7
CASSPSYMNTGELFF
TGTGCCAGCAGTCCCAGTTATATGAACACCGGGGAGCTGTTTTTT
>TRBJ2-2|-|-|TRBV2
CAIYPPGNTGELFF
TGTGCCATCTACCCACCTGGGAACACCGGGGAGCTGTTTTTT
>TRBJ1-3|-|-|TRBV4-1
CASSPYTDSGNTIYF
TGCGCCAGCAGCCCTTACACCGACTCTGGAAACACCATATATTTT
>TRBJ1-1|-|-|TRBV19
CASSIRPARQGSKNTEAFF
TGTGCCAGTAGTATACGTCCAGCGCGGCAGGGTAGCAAGAACACTGAAGCTTTCTTT
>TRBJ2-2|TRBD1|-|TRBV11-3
CASSRSGQGIWNTGELFF
TGTGCCAGCAGCCGGTCGGGACAGGGGATTTGGAACACCGGGGAGCTGTTTTTT
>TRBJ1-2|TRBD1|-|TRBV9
CASRGDRGFYGYTF
TGTGCCAGCCGAGGGGACAGGGGCTTCTATGGCTACACCTTC
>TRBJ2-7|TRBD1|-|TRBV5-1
CASSFGQGALQYF
TGCGCCAGCAGCTTCGGACAGGGGGCCCTTCAGTACTTC
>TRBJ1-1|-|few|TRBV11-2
CASTAGNTEAFF
TGTGCCAGCACCGCCGGGAACACTGAAGCTTTCTTT
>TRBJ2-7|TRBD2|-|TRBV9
CASSPPGTTSSYEQYF
TGTGCCAGCAGCCCTCCCGGGACTACAAGCTCCTACGAGCAGTACTTC